This T cell receptor (beta chain) was retrieved from a study of blood T cells in healthy people across ages. This clonotype occurred a few times. Its target is unknown. A read error may account for a junction end that differs from germline. Each sample provided at least 6 micrograms of extracted total RNA. In germline, CDR1 is SGDLS, CDR2 YYNGEE. The CDR3 has 14 residues. Then a second PCR, running roughly 7 to 11 cycles, was carried out with a sample-barcoded 5' primer and a J-beta primer mix. Every molecule of cDNA carried a tag from a template-switch adaptor with 12 random nucleotides. MiXCR, applied by TCRdb to the 5' RACE reads, yields one record per CDR3 protein. The sample holds about 730,000 distinct CDR3 sequences, roughly 45% seen once. Study results and limitations: Significant beta diversity loss was already apparent by age roughly 40, declining roughly linearly.

The chain combines TRBV9 with TRBJ2-1; 7 positions agree with TRBD2. The sequence was obtained from a woman aged 60-75 years in good health. The sample consisted of blood. CDR3 residues: CAGSVAYRGDEQFF. CDR3 nucleotides: TGTGCCGGCAGCGTAGCCTACCGGGGGGATGAGCAGTTCTTC.